Shown below are 2 T cell receptor beta chains from a single sample sequenced in a study of blood T cells in healthy people across ages. A J-beta primer mix and a sample-barcoded 5' primer were used in a second PCR of roughly 6 to 11 cycles. TCRdb passed the 5' RACE reads through MiXCR, listing each CDR3 protein once. The sample records 550,000 to 750,000 distinct CDR3 sequences, around a fifth being singletons. Sequenced sample: blood. The receptors derive from a man in his sixties or seventies in good health.

For this clonotype: A much larger clone lies one base from this, so it may be a read error. The rearrangement links TRBV29-1 to TRBJ2-5, with a tentative D call TRBD1 (6 bases). Germline CDR1 SQVTM, CDR2 ANQGSEA. This CDR3 has 12 amino acids. The CDR3 nucleotides read TGCAGCGTTGTGGCAGGGGAAGAGGCCCAGTACTTC. Its translation is CSVVAGEEAQYF.

The V and J genes are TRBV20-1 and TRBJ2-3; D could derive from TRBD1 or TRBD2 (5 bases each). The CDR3 spans 13 residues. V lost 6 bases to trimming and J lost 6 bases, with 16 bases between them. The germline gives CDR1 DFQATT, CDR2 SNEGSKA (reference sequence). The CDR3 region is CSALGDVGDTQYF. The CDR3 DNA reads TGCAGTGCCTTAGGGGACGTGGGGGATACGCAGTATTTT.